The sequence of this T cell receptor (beta chain) was determined in a study of cytomegalovirus exposure and HLA in healthy donors. Findings and limits, study-wide: It was in a later analysis that TCR association rates were seen to vary by HLA locus, highest for DRB1 and lowest for HLA-C. Cytomegalovirus association was listed for around 180 TCR beta chains. Because they were indistinguishable, some V segments, including TRBV6-2 and TRBV6-3, were excluded.

PCR used 60 Vbeta primers and 13 Jbeta primers. TCRdb's table, derived via immunoSEQ multiplex PCR, lists solely in-frame clones and lacks some. This sample has roughly 100,000 clones, with around 80% found just once. The CDR3 spans 16 residues. The germline V gene has CDR1 MNHNS and CDR2 SASEGT. V lost 2 bases, J lost 0 bases, and 13 bases lay in between. This clone appeared a single time. No antigen is known for it. Specimen: PBMCs. This TCR came from a man in his forties in good health and CMV-seropositive. The chain combines TRBV6-1 with TRBJ1-2; perhaps TRBD1 as D (6 bases). CDR3 amino acids: CASSEKGVSTNYGYTF. DNA of the CDR3: TGTGCCAGCAGTGAAAAGGGGGTTTCGACTAACTATGGCTACACCTTC.